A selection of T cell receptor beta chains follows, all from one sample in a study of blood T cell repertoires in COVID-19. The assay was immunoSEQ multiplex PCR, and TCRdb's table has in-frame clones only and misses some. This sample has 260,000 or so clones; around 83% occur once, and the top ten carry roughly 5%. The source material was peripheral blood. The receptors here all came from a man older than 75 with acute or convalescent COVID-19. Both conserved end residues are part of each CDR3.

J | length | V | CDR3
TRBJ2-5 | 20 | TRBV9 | CASSVAGGLAGGNHQETQYF
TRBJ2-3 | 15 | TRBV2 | CASSERRGGTDTQYF
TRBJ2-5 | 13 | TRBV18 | CASGPGGGETQYF
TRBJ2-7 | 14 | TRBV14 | CASSPSGNFYEQYF
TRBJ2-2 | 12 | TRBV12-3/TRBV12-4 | CASSLSVGELFF
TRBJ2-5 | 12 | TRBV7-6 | CASSFQGETQYF
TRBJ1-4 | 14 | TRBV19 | CASSIDRVGEKLFF
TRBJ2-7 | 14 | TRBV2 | CASSEIAHSYEQYF
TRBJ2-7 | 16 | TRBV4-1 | CASSQSSGRSSYEQYF
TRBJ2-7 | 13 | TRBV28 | CASRRDLSYEQYF
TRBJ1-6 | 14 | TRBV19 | CASTSTGFESPLHF
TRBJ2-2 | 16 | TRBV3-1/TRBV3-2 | CASSQGLAGVSGELFF
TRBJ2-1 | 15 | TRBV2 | CASSPGTGPNNEQFF
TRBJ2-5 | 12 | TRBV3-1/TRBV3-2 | CASSQTGQGGYF
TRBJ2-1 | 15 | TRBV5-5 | CASSLSLAGYNEQFF
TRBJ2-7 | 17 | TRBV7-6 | CASSLGGRGAIPYEQYF
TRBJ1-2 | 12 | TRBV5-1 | CASQGGGYGYTF
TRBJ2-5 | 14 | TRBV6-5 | CASSYSAGSETQYF
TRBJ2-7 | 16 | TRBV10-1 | CASSESQPGQGYEQYF
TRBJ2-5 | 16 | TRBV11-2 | CASSVGWSSGGETQYF
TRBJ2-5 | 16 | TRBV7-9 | CASSLALGRNQETQYF
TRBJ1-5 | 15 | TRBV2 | CASSVDRGLFQPQHF
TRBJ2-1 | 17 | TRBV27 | CASSRRTSGSKWNEQFF
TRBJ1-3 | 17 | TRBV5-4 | CASSRILQGSSGNTIYF
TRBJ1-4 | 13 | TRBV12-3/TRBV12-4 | CASSLDPQGKLFF
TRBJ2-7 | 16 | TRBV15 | CATSRDKAQGAYEQYF
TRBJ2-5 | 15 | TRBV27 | CASSQTSGISGTQYF
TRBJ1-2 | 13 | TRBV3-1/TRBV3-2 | CASSPQGLWGYTF
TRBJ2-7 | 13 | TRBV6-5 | CASSYGDTYEQYF
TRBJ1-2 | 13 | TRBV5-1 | CASSSDTNYGYTF
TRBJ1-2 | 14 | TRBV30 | CAWSPLTADYGYTF
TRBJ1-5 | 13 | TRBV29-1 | CSVGQGGNQPQHF
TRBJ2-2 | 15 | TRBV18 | CASSPAPPGTGELFF
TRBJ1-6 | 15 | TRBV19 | CASSPPGQGNSPLHF
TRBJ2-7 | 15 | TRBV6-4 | CASSLTSGGGYEQYF
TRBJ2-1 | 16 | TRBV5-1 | CASSLERLSSYNEQFF
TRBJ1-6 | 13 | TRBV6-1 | CASSLEEASPLHF
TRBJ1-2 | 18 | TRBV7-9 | CASSLARGLGTGQAGYTF
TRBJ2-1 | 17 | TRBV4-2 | CASSQGDSGGRYNEQFF
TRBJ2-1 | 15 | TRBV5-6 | CASSFGDSGYNEQFF
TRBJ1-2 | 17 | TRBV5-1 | CASSSNDRGGSFYGYTF
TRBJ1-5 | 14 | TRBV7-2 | CASSHGTGGQPQHF
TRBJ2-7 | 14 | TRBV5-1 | CASSPDTASYEQYF
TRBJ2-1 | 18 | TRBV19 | CASSQRLPGLAGANEQFF
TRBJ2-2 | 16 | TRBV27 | CASSLLVGQGPGELFF
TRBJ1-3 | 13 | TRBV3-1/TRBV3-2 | CASSQDPAGTIYF
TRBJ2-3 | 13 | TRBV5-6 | CASSLPVADTQYF
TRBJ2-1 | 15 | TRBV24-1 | CATSDLQLANNEQFF
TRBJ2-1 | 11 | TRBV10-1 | CATPENNEQFF
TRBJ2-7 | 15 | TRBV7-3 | CASSLIGGSGSEQYF
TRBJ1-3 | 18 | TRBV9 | CASSVGPGQAIPGNTIYF
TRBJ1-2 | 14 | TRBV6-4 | CASSDSGGPDGYTF
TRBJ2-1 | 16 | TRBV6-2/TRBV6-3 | CASSYSPSGSTGEQFF
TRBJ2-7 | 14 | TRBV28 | CASSQPSPTYEQYF
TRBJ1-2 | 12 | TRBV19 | CASSMQGYGYTF
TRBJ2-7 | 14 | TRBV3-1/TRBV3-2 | CASSLGQAELEQYF
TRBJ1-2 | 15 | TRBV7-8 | CASSMGQGIYYGYTF
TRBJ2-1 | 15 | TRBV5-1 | CASSLGGGPYNEQFF